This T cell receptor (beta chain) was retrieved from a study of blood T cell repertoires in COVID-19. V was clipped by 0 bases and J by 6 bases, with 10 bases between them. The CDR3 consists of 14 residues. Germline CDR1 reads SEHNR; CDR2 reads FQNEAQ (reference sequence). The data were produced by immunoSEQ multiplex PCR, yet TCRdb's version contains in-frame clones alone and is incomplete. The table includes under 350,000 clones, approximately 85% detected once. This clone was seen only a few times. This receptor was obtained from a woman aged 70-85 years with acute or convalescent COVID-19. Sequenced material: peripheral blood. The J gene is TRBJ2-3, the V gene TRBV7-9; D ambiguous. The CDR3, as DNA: TGTGCCAGCAGCTTAGCATCTTCCCGGGATACGCAGTATTTT. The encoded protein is CASSLASSRDTQYF.